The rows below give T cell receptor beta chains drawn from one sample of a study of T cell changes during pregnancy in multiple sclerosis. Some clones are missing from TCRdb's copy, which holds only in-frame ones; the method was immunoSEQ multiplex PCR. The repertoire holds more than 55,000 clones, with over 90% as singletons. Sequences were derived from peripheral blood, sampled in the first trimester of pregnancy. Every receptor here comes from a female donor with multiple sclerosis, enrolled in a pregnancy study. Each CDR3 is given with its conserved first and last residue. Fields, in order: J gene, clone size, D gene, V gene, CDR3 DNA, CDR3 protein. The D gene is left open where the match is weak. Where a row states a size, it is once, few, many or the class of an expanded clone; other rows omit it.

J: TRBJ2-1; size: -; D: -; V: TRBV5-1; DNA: TGCGCCAGCAGCATTACTGGTGACAGCTCCTACAATGAGCAGTTCTTC; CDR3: CASSITGDSSYNEQFF
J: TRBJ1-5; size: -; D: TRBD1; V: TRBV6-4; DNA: TGTGCCAGCAGTTACAGGGGACCCATAGCAGATCAGCCCCAGCATTTT; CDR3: CASSYRGPIADQPQHF
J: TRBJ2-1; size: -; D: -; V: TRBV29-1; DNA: TGCAGCTCCCGGGGGTCGGAACTAGCAAGGAAGAATGAGCAGTTCTTC; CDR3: CSSRGSELARKNEQFF
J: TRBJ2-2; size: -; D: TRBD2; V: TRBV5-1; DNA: TGCGCCAGCAGCCCAATAGCGGGGTTGAACACCGGGGAGCTGTTTTTT; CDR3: CASSPIAGLNTGELFF
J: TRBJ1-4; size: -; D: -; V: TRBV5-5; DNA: TGTGCCAGCAGCTTGCCGGGGGGCGACGAAAAACTGTTTTTT; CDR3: CASSLPGGDEKLFF
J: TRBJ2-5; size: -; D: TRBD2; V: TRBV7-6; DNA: TGTGCCAGCAGCTTCCCTAGCGGGGGTGGGGGGAATCAAGAGACCCAGTACTTC; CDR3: CASSFPSGGGGNQETQYF
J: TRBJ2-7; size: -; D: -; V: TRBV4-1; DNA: TGCGCCAGCAGCCTCGGACTATTTTTGGGCGACGAGCAGTACTTC; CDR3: CASSLGLFLGDEQYF
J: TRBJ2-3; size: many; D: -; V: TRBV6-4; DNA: TGTGCCAGCAGCAAAGACTCGGAGGGAGATACGCAGTATTTT; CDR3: CASSKDSEGDTQYF
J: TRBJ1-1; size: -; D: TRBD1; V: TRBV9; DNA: TGTGCCAGCAGCGGCGGACAGGGCACCACTGAAGCTTTCTTT; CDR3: CASSGGQGTTEAFF
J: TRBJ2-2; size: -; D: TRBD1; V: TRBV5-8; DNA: TGTGCCACCGTCCCAGGGGGCGCGAGAACCGGGGAGCTGTTTTTT; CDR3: CATVPGGARTGELFF
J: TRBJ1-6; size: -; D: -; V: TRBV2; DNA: TGTGCCAGCAGTGACGTGCAGATTAATTCACCCCTCCACTTT; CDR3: CASSDVQINSPLHF
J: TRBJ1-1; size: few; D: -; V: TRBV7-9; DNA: TGTGCCAGCAGCTTAGGGGGCCAGACTGAAGCTTTCTTT; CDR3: CASSLGGQTEAFF
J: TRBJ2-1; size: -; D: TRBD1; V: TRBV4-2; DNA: TGTGCCAGCAGCCCCTCAGGGGGCCCTACCAATGAGCAGTTCTTC; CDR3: CASSPSGGPTNEQFF
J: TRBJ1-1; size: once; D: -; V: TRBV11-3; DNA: TGTGCCAGCAGCCCACGGGGGAACACTGAAGCTTTCTTT; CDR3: CASSPRGNTEAFF
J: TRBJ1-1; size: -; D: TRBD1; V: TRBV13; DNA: TGTGCCAGCAGGAGGGGGCGTAGCACTGAAGCTTTCTTT; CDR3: CASRRGRSTEAFF
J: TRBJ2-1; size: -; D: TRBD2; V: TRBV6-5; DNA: TGTGCCAGCAGTTACTGGCGGGGGGGCCCCAATGAGCAGTTCTTC; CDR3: CASSYWRGGPNEQFF
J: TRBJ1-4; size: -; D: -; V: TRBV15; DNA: TGTGCCACCAGCAGGGAGGGGATAAAACTGTTTTTT; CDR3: CATSREGIKLFF
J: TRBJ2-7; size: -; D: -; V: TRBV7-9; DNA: TGTGCCAGCAGCTTAGCCCTCTCAGGGTCCGAGCAGTACTTC; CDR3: CASSLALSGSEQYF
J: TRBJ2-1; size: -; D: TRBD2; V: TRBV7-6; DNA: TGTGCCAGCAGGAGCCGGGGGGACAATGAGCAGTTCTTC; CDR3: CASRSRGDNEQFF
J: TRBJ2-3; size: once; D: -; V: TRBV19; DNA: TGTGCCAGTACCCCCCGAGGGGGGGGTTGGCAAACGCAGTATTTT; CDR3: CASTPRGGGWQTQYF
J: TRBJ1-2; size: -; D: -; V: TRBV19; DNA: TGTGCCAGTAGTATAGGCACGGGACTCCCCGATGGCTACACCTTC; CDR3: CASSIGTGLPDGYTF
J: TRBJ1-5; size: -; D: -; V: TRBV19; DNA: TGTGCCAGTAGTACTCACAGTTCCAATCAGCCCCAGCATTTT; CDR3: CASSTHSSNQPQHF
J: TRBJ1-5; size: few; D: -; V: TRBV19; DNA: TGTGCCAGTAAGGTCCTCCAGGGAAATCAGCCCCAGCATTTT; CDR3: CASKVLQGNQPQHF
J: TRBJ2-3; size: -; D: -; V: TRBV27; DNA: TGTGCCAGCAGTTTTTCTGCAGGCACAGATACGCAGTATTTT; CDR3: CASSFSAGTDTQYF
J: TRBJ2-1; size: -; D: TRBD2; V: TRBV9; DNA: TGTGCCAGCAGCCAAAGCGGGGGAGCCTACAATGAGCAGTTCTTC; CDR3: CASSQSGGAYNEQFF
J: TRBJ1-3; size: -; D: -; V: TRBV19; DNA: TGTGCCAGTAGTATCAGCTCTGGAAACACCATATATTTT; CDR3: CASSISSGNTIYF
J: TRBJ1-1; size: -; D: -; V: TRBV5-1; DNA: TGCGCCAGCAGCCCACGGACAGATAAAAACACTGAAGCTTTCTTT; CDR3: CASSPRTDKNTEAFF
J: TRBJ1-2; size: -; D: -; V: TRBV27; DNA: TGTGCCAGCAGTTTCCAGGGTAGGGGCTATGGCTACACCTTC; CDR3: CASSFQGRGYGYTF
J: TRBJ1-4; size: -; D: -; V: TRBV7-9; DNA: TGTGCCAGCAGCTTAGCCGAGTTGATAGATGAAAAACTGTTTTTT; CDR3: CASSLAELIDEKLFF
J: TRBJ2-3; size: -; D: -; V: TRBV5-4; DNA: TGTGCCAGCAGCGTGCCAGCAGGGGCAGATACGCAGTATTTT; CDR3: CASSVPAGADTQYF
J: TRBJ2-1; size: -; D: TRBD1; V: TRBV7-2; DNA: TGTGCCAGCTGTCGACAGGGGTTTTTCAATGAGCAGTTCTTC; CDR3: CASCRQGFFNEQFF
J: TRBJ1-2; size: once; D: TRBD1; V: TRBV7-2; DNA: TGTGCCAGCAGCTCGGGACAGGGGAAGGGCTATGGCTACACCTTC; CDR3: CASSSGQGKGYGYTF
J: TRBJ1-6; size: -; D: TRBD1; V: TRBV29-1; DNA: TGCAGCGTTTCTTCAGGGGGCAGCTCACCCCTCCACTTT; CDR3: CSVSSGGSSPLHF
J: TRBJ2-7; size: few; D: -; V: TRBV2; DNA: TGTGCCAGCGTGCCCTTCGCAGGGTTGGAGCAGTACTTC; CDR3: CASVPFAGLEQYF
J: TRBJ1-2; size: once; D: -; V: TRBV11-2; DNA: TGTGCCAGCAGCCCGGAGGGGCACTATGGCTACACCTTC; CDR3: CASSPEGHYGYTF
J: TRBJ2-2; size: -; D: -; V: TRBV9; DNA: TGTGCCAGCAGCGCCCCCGGAGCGGGGAACACCGGGGAGCTGTTTTTT; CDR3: CASSAPGAGNTGELFF
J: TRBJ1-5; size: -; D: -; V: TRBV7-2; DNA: TGTGCCAGCAGCGGCCAGACAGACCTGCGAGACCCCCAGCATTTT; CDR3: CASSGQTDLRDPQHF
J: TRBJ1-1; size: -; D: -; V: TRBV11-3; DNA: TGTGCCAGCAGCCAAGGAGGGGCAGCGAACACTGAAGCTTTCTTT; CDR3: CASSQGGAANTEAFF
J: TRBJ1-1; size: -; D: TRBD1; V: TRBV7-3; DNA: TGTGCCAGCAGCCCCTCGACAGGGGACACTGAAGCTTTCTTT; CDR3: CASSPSTGDTEAFF
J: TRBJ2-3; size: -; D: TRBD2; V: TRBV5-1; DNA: TGCGCCAGCAGCTTGGGACTAGCGGCCTTTACAGATACGCAGTATTTT; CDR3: CASSLGLAAFTDTQYF
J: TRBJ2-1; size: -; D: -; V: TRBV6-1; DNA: TGTGCCAGCAGTGAAGGAGACTACCATGAGCAGTTCTTC; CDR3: CASSEGDYHEQFF
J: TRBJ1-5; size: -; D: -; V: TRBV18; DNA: TGTGCCAGCTCACCGGGCAGGTCCAATCAGCCCCAGCATTTT; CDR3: CASSPGRSNQPQHF
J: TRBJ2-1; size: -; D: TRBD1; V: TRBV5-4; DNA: TGTGCCAGCAGCTTACCCGGACAGGGGCTTGATGAGCAGTTCTTC; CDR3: CASSLPGQGLDEQFF
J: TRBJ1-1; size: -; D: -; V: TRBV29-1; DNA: TGCAGCGTTGACAGCGGGCTTGAAGCTTTCTTT; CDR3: CSVDSGLEAFF
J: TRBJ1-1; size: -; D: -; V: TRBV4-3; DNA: TGCGCCAGCAGCCCCGACAGGTTCATGAACACTGAAGCTTTCTTT; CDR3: CASSPDRFMNTEAFF
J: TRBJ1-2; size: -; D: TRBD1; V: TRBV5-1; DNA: TGCGCCAGCAGCGAGGGACAGGGATATGGCTACACCTTC; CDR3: CASSEGQGYGYTF
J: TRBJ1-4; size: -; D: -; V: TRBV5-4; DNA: TGTGCCAGCAGCTTCGGACAGCCTAATGAAAAACTGTTTTTT; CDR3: CASSFGQPNEKLFF
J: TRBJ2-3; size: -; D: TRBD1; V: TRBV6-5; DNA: TGTGCCAGCAGTCCGGACAGGGACGGCACAGATACGCAGTATTTT; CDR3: CASSPDRDGTDTQYF
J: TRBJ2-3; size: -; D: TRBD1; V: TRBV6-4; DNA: TGTGCCAGCAGTGAAGGGGGACAGGGGACAGATACGCAGTATTTT; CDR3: CASSEGGQGTDTQYF
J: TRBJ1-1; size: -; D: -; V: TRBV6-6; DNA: TGTGCCAGCAGTAGAGACAGTCACACTGAAGCTTTCTTT; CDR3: CASSRDSHTEAFF
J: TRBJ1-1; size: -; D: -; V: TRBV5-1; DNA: TGCGCCAGCAGCCGAACCTCGGGAGGAGTCACTGAAGCTTTCTTT; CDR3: CASSRTSGGVTEAFF
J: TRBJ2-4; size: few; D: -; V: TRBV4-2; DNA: TGTGCCAGCAGCTCGGTTCTAGCCAAAAACATTCAGTACTTC; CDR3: CASSSVLAKNIQYF
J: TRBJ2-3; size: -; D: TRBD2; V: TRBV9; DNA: TGTGCCAGCAGCACGCAGACTAGCGTCGGGTTTGTCGCAGATACGCAGTATTTT; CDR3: CASSTQTSVGFVADTQYF
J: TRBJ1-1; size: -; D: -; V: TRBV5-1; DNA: TGCGCCAGCAGCTCGGGACAACTCTACACTGAAGCTTTCTTT; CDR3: CASSSGQLYTEAFF
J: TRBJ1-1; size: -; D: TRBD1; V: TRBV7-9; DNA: TGTGCCAGCAGCCCGGACAGGGGGATAAACACTGAAGCTTTCTTT; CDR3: CASSPDRGINTEAFF
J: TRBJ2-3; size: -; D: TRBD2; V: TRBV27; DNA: TGTGCCAGCAGTTTAGGGCTAGCGGGGCCTGGGGATACGCAGTATTTT; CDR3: CASSLGLAGPGDTQYF
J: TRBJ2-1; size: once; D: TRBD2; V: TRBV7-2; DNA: TGTGCCAGCAGCTTAGAGGGTGGGGCTAGCGGGCGGGGTTGGAATGAGCAGTTCTTC; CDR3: CASSLEGGASGRGWNEQFF
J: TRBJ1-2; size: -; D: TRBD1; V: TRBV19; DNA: TGTGCCACCAGTTGGGGACAGGGGTATGGCTACACCTTC; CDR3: CATSWGQGYGYTF
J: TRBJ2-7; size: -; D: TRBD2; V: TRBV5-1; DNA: TGCGCCAGCAGCAGGACTAGCGGGGGGATCGGCGAGCAGTACTTC; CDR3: CASSRTSGGIGEQYF
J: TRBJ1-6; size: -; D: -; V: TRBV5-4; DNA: TGTGCCAGCAGCTGGCGGGGAGGACGGTCACCCCTCCACTTT; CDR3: CASSWRGGRSPLHF